These T cell receptor beta chains were read from a single sample in a study of blood T cell repertoires in COVID-19. This table comes from immunoSEQ multiplex PCR, and its TCRdb copy is limited to in-frame clones, with some not included. The sample carries about 220,000 clones, 65% to 90% recorded once. Sequenced: peripheral blood. The source is a woman aged 70-85 years with COVID-19, enrolled during active disease. Both conserved end residues are trimmed from each CDR3. Each record gives: V gene, clone size, CDR3 protein. Size is stated for part of the rows, as once, few or many counts, or as a class when the clone is expanded.

TRBV5-4,NA,ASSPEGAQETQY
TRBV29-1,NA,SVRTGATNEKLF
TRBV25-1,NA,ASDRTGSNEQY
TRBV20-1,many,SASPGGGYGYT
TRBV5-1,once,ASSRGTGGGEKLF
TRBV10-3,few,AISSPDRVNTEAF
TRBV28,NA,ASTRGGGSSYNEQF
TRBV2,NA,ASSERDRHGYT
TRBV18,NA,ASSPPGSSYEQY
TRBV11-2,NA,ASSLKGGATYEQY
TRBV7-9,NA,ASSQLRGGDYEQY
TRBV7-2,NA,ASSLVGASSYNSPLH
TRBV21-1,NA,ASSKGWGVETQY
TRBV5-1,NA,ASSPGMGQGARGYT
TRBV6-5,NA,ASSTRREQY
TRBV25-1,once,ASSERAGQREKLF
TRBV6-2/TRBV6-3,NA,ASSYRANYGYT
TRBV5-6,NA,ASSWDRANTEAF
TRBV19,NA,ASSPSGRYEQY
TRBV24-1,NA,ATSDDRVWTEAF
TRBV6-5,NA,ASSYDRQNTEAF
TRBV9,NA,ASSVALAGGYEQY
TRBV29-1,NA,STRPGTDTQY
TRBV7-6,NA,ASSLTGVNTEAF
TRBV30,NA,AWSPRGAADQPQH
TRBV6-2/TRBV6-3,NA,ASSLFDRGEQY
TRBV9,NA,ASRGGRGTDTQY
TRBV7-2,NA,ASSLQPAGETQY
TRBV7-2,few,ASSGTGTGNTIY